This entry features one T cell receptor beta chain sequence. V was shortened by 8 bases and J by 3 bases, with 8 bases between the two germline ends. The V gene's germline CDR1 is MNHEY and CDR2 SMNVEV (reference sequence). The CDR3 has 11 amino acids. For TCRbeta, the library was prepared with unique molecular identifiers. TCRdb analysed the PCR reads with MiXCR anew, one entry per CDR3 protein. The table has around 340,000 distinct CDR3 sequences, roughly 13% seen once. The sample belongs to a study of T-cell reconstitution after alpha-beta-depleted transplantation in children. The sequencing used PBMCs, collected from the stem cell graft. The source of this sequence is a human donor who donated a stem cell graft to a child with Fanconi anemia. This sequence joins TRBV27 and TRBJ2-7; D is unresolved. Here the CDR3 reads CASGPGYEQYF. CDR3 bases: TGTGCCAGCGGCCCCGGCTACGAGCAGTACTTC.